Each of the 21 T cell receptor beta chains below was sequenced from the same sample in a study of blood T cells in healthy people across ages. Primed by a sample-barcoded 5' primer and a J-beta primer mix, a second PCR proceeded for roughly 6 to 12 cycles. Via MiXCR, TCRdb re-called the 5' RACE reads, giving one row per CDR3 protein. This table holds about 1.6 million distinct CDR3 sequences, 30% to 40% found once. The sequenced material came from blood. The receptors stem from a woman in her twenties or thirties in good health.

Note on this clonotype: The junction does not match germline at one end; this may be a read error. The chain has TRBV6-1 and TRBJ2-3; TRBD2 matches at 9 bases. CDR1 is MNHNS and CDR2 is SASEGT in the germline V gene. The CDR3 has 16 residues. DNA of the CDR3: TGTGCCAGCAGTGCTTTGGGCGGGAGGGCCCCAGATGCGCAGTATTTT. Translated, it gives CASSALGGRAPDAQYF.

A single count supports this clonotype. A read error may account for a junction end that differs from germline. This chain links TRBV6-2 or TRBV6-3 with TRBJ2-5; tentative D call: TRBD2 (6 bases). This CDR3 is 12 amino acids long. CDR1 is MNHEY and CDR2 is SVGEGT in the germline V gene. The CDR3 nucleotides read TGTGCCAGCAGTGTCAGGGAGGAGACCCAGTACTTT. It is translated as CASSVREETQYF.

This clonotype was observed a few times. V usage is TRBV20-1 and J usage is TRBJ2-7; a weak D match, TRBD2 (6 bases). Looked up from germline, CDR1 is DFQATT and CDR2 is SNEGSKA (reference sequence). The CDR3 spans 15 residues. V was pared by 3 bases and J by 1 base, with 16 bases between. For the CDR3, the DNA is TGCAGTGCTAGTTCCCCGGCGGGAAGATCCTACGAGCAGTACTTC. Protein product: CSASSPAGRSYEQYF.

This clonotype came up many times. DNA for the CDR3: TGCGCCAGCAGTGAGTCCGGGACAGGGGACACTGAAGCTTTCTTT. It translates to CASSESGTGDTEAFF. V is TRBV10-1 and J is TRBJ1-1; 10 bases agree with TRBD1. This CDR3 is built from 15 residues. Germline V lookup: CDR1 WNHNN, CDR2 SYGVQD (reference sequence). J was trimmed by 3 bases and V by 0 bases; bases with no gene match: 1.

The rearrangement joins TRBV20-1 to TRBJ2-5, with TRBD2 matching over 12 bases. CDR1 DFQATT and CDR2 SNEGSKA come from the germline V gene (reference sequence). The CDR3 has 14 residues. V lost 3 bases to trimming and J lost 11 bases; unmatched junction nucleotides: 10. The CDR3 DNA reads TGCAGTGCTAGGGCACTAGCGGGAGGCTATGAGCAGTACTTC. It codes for CSARALAGGYEQYF.

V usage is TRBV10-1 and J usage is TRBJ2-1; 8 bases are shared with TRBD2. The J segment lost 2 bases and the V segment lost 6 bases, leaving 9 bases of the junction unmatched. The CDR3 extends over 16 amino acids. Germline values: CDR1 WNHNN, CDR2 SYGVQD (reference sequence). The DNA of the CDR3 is TGCGCCAGCAGCCAACTAGCGGAGGGGCCCTACAATGAGCAGTTCTTC. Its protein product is CASSQLAEGPYNEQFF.

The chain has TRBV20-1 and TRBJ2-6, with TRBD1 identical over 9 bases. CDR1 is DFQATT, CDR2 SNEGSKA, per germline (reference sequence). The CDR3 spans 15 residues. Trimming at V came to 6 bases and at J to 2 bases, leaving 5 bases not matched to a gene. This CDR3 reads CSAQDRGTGANVLTF. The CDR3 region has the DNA TGCAGTGCCCAGGACAGGGGTACTGGGGCCAACGTCCTGACTTTC.

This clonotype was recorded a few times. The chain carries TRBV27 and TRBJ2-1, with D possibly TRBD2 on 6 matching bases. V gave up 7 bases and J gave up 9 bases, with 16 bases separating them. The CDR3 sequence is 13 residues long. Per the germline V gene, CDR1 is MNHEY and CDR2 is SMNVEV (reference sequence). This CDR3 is CASTSAGPGEQFF. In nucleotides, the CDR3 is TGTGCCAGCACCTCGGCGGGGCCGGGTGAGCAGTTCTTC.

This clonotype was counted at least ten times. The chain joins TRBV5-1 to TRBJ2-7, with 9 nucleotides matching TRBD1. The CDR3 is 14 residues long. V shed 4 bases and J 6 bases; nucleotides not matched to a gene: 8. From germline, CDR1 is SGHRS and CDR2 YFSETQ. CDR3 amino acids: CASSPGTGNIEQYF. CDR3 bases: TGCGCCAGCAGCCCCGGGACAGGGAATATCGAGCAGTACTTC.

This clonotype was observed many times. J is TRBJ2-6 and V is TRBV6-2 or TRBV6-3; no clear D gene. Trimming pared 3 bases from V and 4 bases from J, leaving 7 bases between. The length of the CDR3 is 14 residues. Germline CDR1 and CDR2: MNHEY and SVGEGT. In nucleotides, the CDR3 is TGTGCCAGCAGTTATGGGTCCGGGGCCAACGTCCTGACTTTC. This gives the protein CASSYGSGANVLTF.

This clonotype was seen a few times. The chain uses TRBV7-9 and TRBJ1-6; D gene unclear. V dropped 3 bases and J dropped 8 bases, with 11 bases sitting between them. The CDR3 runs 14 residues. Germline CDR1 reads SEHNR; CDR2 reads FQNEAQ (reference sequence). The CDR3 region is CASSFWGADSPLHF. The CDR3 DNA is TGTGCCAGCAGCTTTTGGGGAGCGGATTCACCCCTCCACTTT.

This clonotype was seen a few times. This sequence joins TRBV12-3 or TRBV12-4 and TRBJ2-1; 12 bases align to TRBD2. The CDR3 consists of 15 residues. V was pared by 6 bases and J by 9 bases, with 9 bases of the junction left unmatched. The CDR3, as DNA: TGTGCCAGCAGCTCCCGGGCTAGCGGGGGGGGTGAGCAGTTCTTC. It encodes CASSSRASGGGEQFF.

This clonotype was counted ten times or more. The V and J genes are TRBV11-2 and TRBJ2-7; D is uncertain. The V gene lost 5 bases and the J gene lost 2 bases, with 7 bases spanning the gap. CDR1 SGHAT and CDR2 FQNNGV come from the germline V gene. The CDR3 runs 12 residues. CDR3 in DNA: TGTGCCAGCAGCCCTCGGACCTACGAGCAGTACTTC. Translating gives CASSPRTYEQYF.

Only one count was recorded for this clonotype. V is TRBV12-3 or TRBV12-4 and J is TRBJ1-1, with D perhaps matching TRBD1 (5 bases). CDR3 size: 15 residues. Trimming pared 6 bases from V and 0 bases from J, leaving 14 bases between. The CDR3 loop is CASSTIGGLNTEAFF. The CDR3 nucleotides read TGTGCCAGCAGCACTATCGGGGGACTGAACACTGAAGCTTTCTTT.

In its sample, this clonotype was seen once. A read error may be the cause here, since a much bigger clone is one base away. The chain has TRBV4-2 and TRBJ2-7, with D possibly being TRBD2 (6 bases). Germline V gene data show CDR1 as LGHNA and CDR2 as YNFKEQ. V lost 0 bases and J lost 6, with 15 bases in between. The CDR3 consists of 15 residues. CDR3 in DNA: TGTGCCAGCAGCCAAGAGGGAGGAGTATACTGCGAGCAGTACTTC. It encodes CASSQEGGVYCEQYF.

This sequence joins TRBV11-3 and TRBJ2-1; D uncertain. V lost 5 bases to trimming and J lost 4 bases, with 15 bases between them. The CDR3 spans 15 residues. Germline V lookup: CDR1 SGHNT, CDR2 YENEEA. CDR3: CASSLNTLLYNEQFF. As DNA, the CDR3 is TGTGCCAGCAGCCTGAATACCCTCCTATACAATGAGCAGTTCTTC.

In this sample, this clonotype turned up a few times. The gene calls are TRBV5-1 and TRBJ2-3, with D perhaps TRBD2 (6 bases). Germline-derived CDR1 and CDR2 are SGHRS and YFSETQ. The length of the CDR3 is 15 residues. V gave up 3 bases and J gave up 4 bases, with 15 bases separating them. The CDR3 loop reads CASSWAGGYADTQYF. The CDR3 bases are TGCGCCAGCAGCTGGGCCGGGGGATACGCAGATACGCAGTATTTT.

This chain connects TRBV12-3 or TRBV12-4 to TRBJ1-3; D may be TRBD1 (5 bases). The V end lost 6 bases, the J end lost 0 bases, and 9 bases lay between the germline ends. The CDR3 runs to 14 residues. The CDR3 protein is CASSPGGSGNTIYF. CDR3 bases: TGTGCCAGCAGCCCCGGGGGCTCTGGAAACACCATATATTTT.

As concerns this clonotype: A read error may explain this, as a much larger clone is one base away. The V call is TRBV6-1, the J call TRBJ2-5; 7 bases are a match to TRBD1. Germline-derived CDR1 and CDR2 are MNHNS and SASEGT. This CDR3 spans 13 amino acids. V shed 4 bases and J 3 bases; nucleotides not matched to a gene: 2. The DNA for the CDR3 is TGTGCCAGCAGTGTGGACAGGAAAGAGACCCAGTACTTC. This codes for CASSVDRKETQYF.

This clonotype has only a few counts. DNA for the CDR3: TGTGCCAGCAGCCAAGATACAGGCATCTATGGCTACACCTTC. It codes for CASSQDTGIYGYTF. This sequence joins TRBV3-1 and TRBJ1-2, with D tentatively TRBD1 (5 bases). The V end lost 0 bases, the J end lost 4 bases, and 9 bases lay between the germline ends. This CDR3 has 14 amino acids. From germline, CDR1 is LGHDT and CDR2 YNNKEL (reference sequence). Based on the CDR3 plus reference TRBV3-1 and TRBJ1-2, the full variable domain is DTAVSQTPKYLVTQMGNDKSIKCEQNLGHDTMYWYKQDSKKFLKIMFSYNNKELIINETVPNRFSPKSPDKAHLNLHINSLELGDSAVYFCASSQDTGIYGYTFGSGTRLTVV.

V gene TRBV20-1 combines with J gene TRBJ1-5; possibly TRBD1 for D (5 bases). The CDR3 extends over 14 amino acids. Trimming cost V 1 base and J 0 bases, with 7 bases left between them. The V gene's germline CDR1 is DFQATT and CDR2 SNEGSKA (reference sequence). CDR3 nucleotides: TGCAGTGCTAGAGGTGGGGCTAGCAATCAGCCCCAGCATTTT. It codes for CSARGGASNQPQHF.